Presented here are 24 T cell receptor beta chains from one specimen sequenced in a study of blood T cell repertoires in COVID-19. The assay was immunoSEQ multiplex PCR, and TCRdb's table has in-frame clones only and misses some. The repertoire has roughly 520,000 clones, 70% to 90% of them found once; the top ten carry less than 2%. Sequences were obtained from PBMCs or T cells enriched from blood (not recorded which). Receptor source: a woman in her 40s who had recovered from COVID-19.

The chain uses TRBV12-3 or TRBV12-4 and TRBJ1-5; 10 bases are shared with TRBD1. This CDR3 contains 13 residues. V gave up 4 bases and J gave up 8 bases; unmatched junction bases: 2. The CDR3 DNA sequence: TGTGCCAGCAGTTGGACAGGGGGGGAGCCCCAGCATTTT. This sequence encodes CASSWTGGEPQHF.

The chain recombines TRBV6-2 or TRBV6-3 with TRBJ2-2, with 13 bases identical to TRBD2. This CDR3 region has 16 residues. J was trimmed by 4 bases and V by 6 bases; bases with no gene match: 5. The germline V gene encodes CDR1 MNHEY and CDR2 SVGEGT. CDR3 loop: CASSRTSGSGTGELFF. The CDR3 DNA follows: TGTGCCAGCAGCCGGACTAGCGGGAGTGGCACCGGGGAGCTGTTTTTT.

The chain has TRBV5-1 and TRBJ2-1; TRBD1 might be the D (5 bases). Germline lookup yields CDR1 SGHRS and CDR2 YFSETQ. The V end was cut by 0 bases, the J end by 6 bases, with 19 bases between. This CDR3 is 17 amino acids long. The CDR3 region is CASSLAQQGGGGNEQFF. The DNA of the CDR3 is TGCGCCAGCAGCTTGGCCCAGCAGGGTGGTGGTGGCAATGAGCAGTTCTTC. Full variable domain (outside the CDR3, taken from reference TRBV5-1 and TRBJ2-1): KAGVTQTPRYLIKTRGQQVTLSCSPISGHRSVSWYQQTPGQGLQFLFEYFSETQRNKGNFPGRFSGRQFSNSRSEMNVSTLELGDSALYLCASSLAQQGGGGNEQFFGPGTRLTVL.

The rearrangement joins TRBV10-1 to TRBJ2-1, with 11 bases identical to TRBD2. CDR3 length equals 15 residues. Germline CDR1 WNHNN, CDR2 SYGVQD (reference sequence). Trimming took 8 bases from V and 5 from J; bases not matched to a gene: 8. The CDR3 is CASHSGRADDNEQFF. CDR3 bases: TGCGCCAGCCATAGCGGGAGGGCCGATGACAATGAGCAGTTCTTC.

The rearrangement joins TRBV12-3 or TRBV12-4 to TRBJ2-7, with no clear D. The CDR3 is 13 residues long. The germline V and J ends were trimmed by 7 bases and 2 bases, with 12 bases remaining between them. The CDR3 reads CASTPDSAYEQYF. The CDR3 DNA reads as TGTGCCAGCACCCCCGACTCAGCCTACGAGCAGTACTTC.

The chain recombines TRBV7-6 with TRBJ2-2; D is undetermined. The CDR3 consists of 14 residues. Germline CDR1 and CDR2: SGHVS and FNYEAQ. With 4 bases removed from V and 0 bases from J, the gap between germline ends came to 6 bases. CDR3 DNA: TGTGCCAGCAGCTCCTACGCGAACACCGGGGAGCTGTTTTTT. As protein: CASSSYANTGELFF.

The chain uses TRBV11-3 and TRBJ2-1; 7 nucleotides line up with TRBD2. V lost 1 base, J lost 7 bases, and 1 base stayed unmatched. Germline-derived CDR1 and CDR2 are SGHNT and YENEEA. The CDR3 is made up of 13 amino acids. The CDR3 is CASSLGTRNEQFF. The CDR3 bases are TGTGCCAGCAGCTTAGGGACTAGAAATGAGCAGTTCTTC.

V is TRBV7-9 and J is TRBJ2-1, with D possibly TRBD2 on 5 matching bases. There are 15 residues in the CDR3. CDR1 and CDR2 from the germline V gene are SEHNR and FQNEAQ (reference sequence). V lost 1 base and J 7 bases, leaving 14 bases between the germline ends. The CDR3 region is CASSLGALVLNEQFF. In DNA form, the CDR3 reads TGTGCCAGCAGCTTAGGGGCACTAGTGTTAAATGAGCAGTTCTTC.

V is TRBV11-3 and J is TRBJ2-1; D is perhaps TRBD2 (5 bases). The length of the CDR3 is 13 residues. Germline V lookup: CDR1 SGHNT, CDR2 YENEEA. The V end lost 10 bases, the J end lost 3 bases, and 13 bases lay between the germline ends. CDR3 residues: CATSIALYNEQFF. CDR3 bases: TGTGCCACCTCGATAGCGCTCTACAATGAGCAGTTCTTC.

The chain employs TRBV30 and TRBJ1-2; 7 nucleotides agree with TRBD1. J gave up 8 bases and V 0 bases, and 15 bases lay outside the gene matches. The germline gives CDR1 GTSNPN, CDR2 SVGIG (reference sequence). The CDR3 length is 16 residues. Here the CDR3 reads CAWSVIGNRGRRGYTF. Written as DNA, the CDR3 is TGTGCCTGGAGTGTAATCGGTAACAGGGGACGTAGGGGCTACACCTTC.

CDR3 protein: CASSYDRVSTEAFF. In DNA form, the CDR3 reads TGTGCCAGCTCATACGACAGGGTGAGCACTGAAGCTTTCTTT. This chain joins TRBV18 and TRBJ1-1; 7 bases are shared with TRBD1. Trimming took 5 bases from V and 4 from J; bases not matched to a gene: 7. The CDR3 has 14 residues. CDR1 and CDR2 from the germline V gene are KGHSH and LQKENI.

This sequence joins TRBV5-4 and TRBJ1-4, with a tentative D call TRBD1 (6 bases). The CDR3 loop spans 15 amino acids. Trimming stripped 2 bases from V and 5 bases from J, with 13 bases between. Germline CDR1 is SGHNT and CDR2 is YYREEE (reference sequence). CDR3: CASSFRQEENEKLFF. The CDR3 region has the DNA TGTGCCAGCAGCTTTCGACAGGAAGAAAATGAAAAACTGTTTTTT.

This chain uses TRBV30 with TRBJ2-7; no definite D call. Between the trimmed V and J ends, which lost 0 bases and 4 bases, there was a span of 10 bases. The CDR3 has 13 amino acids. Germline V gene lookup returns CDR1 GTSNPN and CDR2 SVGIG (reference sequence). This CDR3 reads CAWSVLPEYEQYF. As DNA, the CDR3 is TGTGCCTGGAGTGTCTTACCGGAGTACGAGCAGTACTTC.

CDR3 nucleotides: TGTGCCAGCAGTTTTAGGACAGGGAGGAACACTGAAGCTTTCTTT. Protein sequence: CASSFRTGRNTEAFF. The genes are TRBV11-3 and TRBJ1-1; TRBD1 agrees at 8 bases. V shed 6 bases, J shed 1 base, and the junction held 7 bases outside the gene matches. Germline V gene sequence: CDR1 SGHNT, CDR2 YENEEA. CDR3 length equals 15 residues.

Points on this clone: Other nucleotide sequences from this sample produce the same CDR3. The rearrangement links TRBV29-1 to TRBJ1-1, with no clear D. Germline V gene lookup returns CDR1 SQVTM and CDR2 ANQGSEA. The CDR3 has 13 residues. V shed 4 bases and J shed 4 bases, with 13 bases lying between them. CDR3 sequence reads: CSVVRGLGTEAFF. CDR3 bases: TGCAGCGTTGTGCGAGGATTGGGCACTGAAGCTTTCTTT.

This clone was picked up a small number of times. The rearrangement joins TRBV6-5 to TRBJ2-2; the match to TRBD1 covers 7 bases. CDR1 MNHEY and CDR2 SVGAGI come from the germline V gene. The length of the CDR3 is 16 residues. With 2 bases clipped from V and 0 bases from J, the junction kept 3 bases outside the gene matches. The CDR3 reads CASSYEGASNTGELFF. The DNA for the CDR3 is TGTGCCAGCAGTTACGAGGGGGCCTCGAACACCGGGGAGCTGTTTTTT.

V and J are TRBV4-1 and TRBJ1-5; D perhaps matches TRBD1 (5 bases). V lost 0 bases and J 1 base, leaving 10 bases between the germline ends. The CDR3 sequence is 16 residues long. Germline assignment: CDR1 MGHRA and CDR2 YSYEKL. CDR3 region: CASSQDPQVSNQPQHF. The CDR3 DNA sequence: TGCGCCAGCAGCCAAGATCCACAGGTGAGCAATCAGCCCCAGCATTTT.

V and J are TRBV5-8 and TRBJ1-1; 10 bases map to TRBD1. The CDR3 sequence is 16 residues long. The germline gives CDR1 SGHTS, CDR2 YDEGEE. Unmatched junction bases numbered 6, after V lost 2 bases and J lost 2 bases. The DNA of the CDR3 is TGTGCCAGCAGCTTCGGGACAGGGGCAACTAACACTGAAGCTTTCTTT. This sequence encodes CASSFGTGATNTEAFF.

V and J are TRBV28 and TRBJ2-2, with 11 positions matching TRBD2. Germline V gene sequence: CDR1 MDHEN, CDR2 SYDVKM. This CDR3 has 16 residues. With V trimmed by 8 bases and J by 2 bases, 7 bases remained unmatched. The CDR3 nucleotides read TGTGCCAGCGGGGTAGCGGGAGGGGGAAACACCGGGGAGCTGTTTTTT. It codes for CASGVAGGGNTGELFF.

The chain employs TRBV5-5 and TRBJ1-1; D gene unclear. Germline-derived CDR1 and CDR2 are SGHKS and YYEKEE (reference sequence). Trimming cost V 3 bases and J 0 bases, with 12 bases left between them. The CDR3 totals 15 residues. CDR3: CASSSGKDLNTEAFF. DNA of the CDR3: TGTGCCAGCAGCTCGGGCAAGGACTTGAACACTGAAGCTTTCTTT.

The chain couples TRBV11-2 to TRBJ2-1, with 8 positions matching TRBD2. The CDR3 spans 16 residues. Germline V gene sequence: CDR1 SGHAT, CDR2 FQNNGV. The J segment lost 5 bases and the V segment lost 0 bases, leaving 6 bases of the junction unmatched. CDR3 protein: CASSLDGPGGDNEQFF. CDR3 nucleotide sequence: TGTGCCAGCAGCTTAGATGGGCCGGGGGGGGACAATGAGCAGTTCTTC.

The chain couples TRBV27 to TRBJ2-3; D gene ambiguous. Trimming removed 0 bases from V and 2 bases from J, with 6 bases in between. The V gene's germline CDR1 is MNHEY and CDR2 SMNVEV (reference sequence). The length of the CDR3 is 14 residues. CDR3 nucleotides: TGTGCCAGCAGTTTATCCCTCCCCACAGATACGCAGTATTTT. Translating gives CASSLSLPTDTQYF.

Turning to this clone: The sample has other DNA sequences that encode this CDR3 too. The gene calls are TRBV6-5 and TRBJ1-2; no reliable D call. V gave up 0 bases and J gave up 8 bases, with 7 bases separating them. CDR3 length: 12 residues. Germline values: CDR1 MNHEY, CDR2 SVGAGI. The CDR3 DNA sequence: TGTGCCAGCAGTTACTCCCGAGGCGGCTACACCTTC. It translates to CASSYSRGGYTF.

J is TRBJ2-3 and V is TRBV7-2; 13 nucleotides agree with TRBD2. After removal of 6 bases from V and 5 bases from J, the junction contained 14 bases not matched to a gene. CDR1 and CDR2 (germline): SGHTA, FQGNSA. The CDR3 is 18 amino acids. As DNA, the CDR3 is TGTGCCAGCAGTTCGTCACGGACTAGCGGGAGTTTCGTAGATACGCAGTATTTT. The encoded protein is CASSSSRTSGSFVDTQYF. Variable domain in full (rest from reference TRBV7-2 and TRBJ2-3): GAGVSQSPSNKVTEKGKDVELRCDPISGHTALYWYRQSLGQGLEFLIYFQGNSAPDKSGLPSDRFSAERTGGSVSTLTIQRTQQEDSAVYLCASSSSRTSGSFVDTQYFGPGTRLTVL.